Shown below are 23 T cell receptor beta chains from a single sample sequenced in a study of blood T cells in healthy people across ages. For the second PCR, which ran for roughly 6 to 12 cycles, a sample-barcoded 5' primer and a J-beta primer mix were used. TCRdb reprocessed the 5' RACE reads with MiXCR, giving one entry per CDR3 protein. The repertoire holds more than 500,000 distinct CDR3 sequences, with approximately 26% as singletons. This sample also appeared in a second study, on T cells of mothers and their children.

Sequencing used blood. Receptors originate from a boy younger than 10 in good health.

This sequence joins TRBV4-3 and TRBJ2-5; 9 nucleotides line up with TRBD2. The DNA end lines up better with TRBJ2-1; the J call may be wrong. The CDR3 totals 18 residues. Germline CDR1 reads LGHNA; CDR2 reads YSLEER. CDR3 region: CASSQSSIAGERGNEQFF. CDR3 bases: TGCGCCAGCAGCCAATCTTCCATAGCGGGAGAACGGGGTAATGAGCAGTTCTTC.

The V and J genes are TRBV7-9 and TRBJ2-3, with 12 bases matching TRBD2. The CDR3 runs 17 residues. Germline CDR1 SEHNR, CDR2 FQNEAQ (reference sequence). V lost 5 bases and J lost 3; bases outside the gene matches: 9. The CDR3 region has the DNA TGTGCCAGCAGCCTCCGGACTAGCGGGAACGGGACAGATACGCAGTATTTT. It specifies CASSLRTSGNGTDTQYF.

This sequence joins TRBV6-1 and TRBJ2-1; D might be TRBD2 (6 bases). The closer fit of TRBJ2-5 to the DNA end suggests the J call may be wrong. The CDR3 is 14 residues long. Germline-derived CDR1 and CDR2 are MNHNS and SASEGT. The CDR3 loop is CASKRDLLQETQYF. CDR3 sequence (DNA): TGTGCCAGCAAGAGGGACTTGCTGCAAGAGACCCAGTACTTC.

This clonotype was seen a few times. CDR3: CASSRTGGPDTEAFF. The CDR3, as DNA: TGTGCCAGCAGCCGGACAGGGGGCCCAGACACTGAAGCTTTCTTT. The genes are TRBV5-5 and TRBJ1-1, with 11 bases matching TRBD1. Germline CDR1 and CDR2: SGHKS and YYEKEE (reference sequence). The CDR3 length is 15 residues. The V segment lost 4 bases and the J segment 3 bases; nucleotides outside the gene matches: 5.

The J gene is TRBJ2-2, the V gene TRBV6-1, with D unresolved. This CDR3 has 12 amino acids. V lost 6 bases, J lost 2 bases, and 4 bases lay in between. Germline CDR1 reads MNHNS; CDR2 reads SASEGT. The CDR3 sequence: CASRLNTGELFF. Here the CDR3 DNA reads TGTGCCAGCAGACTTAACACCGGGGAGCTGTTTTTT.

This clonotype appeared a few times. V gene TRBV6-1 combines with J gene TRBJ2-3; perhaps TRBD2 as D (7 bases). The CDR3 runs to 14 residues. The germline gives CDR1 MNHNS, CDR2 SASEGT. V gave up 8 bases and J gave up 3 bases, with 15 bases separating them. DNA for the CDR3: TGTGCCAGCGTGTGGGGGGGCGGGACAGATACGCAGTATTTT. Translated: CASVWGGGTDTQYF.

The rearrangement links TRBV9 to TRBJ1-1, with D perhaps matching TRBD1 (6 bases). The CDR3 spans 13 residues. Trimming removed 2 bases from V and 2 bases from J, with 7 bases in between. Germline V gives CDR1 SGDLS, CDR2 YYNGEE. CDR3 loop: CASSVTGNTEAFF. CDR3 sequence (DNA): TGTGCCAGCAGCGTGACAGGAAACACTGAAGCTTTCTTT.

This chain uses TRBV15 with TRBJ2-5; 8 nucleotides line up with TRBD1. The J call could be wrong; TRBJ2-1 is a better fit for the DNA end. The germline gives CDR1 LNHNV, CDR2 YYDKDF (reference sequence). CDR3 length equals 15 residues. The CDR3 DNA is TGTGCCACCAGCGTGGGGCAGGGGGCGACCAATGAGCAGTTCTTC. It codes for CATSVGQGATNEQFF.

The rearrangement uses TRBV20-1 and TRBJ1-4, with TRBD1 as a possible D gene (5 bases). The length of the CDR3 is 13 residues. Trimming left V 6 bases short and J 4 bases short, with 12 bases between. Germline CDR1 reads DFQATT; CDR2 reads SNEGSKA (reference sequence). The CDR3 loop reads CSARDPVNEKLFF. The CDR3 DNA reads TGCAGTGCCAGGGACCCTGTTAATGAAAAACTGTTTTTT.

The CDR3 bases are TGTGCCAGCAGTTCCCCGGGAGTAGACTATGGCTACACCTTC. Protein sequence: CASSSPGVDYGYTF. This chain links TRBV12-3 or TRBV12-4 with TRBJ1-2, with D uncertain. The CDR3 runs to 14 residues. V was shortened by 4 bases and J by 3 bases, with 12 bases between the two germline ends.

CDR3 protein: CAWRGGRGIYNEQFF. Here the CDR3 DNA reads TGTGCCTGGAGAGGCGGGCGGGGGATCTACAATGAGCAGTTCTTC. The chain couples TRBV30 to TRBJ2-1; 7 nucleotides agree with TRBD2. CDR1 GTSNPN and CDR2 SVGIG come from the germline V gene (reference sequence). The CDR3 is 15 residues long. Losses at the gene ends were 3 bases for V and 3 bases for J; bases not matched to a gene: 8.

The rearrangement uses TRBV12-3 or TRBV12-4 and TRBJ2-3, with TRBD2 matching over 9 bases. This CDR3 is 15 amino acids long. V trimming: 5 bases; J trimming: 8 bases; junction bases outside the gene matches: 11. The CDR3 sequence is CASSRRLAGPVTQYF. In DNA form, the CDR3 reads TGTGCCAGCAGTCGGCGGCTAGCGGGGCCAGTTACGCAGTATTTT.

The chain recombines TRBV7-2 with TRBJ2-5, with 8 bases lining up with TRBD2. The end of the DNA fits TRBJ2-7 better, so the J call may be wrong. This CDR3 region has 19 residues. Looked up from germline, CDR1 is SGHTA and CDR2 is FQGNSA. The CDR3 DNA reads TGTGCCAGCAGCGGCGTTATGGCGGAAGCGGGAGCCCCATCCTACGAGCAGTACTTC. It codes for CASSGVMAEAGAPSYEQYF.

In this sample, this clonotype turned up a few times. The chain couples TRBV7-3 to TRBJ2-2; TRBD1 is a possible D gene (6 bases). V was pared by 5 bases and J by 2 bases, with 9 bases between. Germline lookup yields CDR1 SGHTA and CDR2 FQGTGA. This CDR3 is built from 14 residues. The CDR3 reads CASSTGHNTGELFF. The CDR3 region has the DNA TGTGCCAGCAGCACGGGACACAACACCGGGGAGCTGTTTTTT. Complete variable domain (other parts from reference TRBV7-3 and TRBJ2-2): GAGVSQTPSNKVTEKGKYVELRCDPISGHTALYWYRQSLGQGPEFLIYFQGTGAADDSGLPNDRFFAVRPEGSVSTLKIQRTERGDSAVYLCASSTGHNTGELFFGEGSRLTVL.

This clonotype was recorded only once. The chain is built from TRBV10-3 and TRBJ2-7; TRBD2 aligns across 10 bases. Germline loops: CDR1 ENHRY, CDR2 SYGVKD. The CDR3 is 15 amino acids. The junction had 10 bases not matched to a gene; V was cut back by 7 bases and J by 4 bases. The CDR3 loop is CAIMGRASGSYEQYF. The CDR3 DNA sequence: TGTGCCATCATGGGGAGGGCTAGCGGGAGTTACGAGCAGTACTTC.

The CDR3 region is CSARDTQWSSYNEQFF. The CDR3, as DNA: TGCAGTGCTAGAGATACTCAGTGGAGCTCCTACAATGAGCAGTTCTTC. The chain employs TRBV20-1 and TRBJ2-1, with unresolved D. The CDR3 spans 16 residues. The germline gives CDR1 DFQATT, CDR2 SNEGSKA (reference sequence). V was clipped by 0 bases and J by 0 bases, with 12 bases between them.

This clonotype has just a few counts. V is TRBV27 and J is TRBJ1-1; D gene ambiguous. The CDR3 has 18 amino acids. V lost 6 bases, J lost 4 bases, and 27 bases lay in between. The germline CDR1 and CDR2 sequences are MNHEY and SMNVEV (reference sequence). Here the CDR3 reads CASSLANGLRVSGTEAFF. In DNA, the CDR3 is TGTGCCAGCAGCCTAGCCAATGGGTTGAGGGTATCAGGCACTGAAGCTTTCTTT.

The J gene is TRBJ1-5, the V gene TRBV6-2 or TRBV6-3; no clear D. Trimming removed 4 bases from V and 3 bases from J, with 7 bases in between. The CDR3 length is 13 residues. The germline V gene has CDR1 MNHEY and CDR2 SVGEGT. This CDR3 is CASSWEDNQPQHF. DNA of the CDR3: TGTGCCAGCAGTTGGGAAGACAATCAGCCCCAGCATTTT.

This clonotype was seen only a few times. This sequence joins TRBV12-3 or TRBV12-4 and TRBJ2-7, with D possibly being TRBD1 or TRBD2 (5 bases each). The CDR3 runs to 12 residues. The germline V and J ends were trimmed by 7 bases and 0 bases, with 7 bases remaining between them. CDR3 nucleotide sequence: TGTGCCAGCACGAGGGGCTCCTACGAGCAGTACTTC. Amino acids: CASTRGSYEQYF.

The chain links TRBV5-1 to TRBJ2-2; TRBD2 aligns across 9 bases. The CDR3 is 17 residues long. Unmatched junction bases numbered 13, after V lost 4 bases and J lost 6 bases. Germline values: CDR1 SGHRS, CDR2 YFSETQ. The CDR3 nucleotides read TGCGCCAGCAGCCGACTGGATAGCGGGAGAAGGTCCGGGGAGCTGTTTTTT. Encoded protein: CASSRLDSGRRSGELFF.

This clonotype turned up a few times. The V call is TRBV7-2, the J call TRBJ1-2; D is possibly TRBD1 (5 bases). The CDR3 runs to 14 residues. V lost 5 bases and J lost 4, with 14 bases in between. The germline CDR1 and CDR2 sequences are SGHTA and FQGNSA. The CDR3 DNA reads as TGTGCCAGCAGCGAAACGATAGGGGTCTATGGCTACACCTTC. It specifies CASSETIGVYGYTF.

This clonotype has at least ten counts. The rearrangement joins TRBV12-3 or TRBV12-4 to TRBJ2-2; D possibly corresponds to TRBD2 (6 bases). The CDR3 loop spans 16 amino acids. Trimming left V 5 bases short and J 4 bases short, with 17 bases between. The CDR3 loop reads CASSPRTSGGTGELFF. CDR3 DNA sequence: TGTGCCAGCAGTCCCCGGACCTCCGGGGGCACCGGGGAGCTGTTTTTT.

The CDR3, as DNA: TGTGCCAGCTCACCCTGGACAGGGGACTACAATGAGCAGTTCTTC. Encoded protein: CASSPWTGDYNEQFF. This rearrangement joins TRBV18 to TRBJ2-1; the match to TRBD1 covers 9 bases. The CDR3 runs to 15 residues. Germline V CDR1 and CDR2: KGHSH, LQKENI. V dropped 3 bases and J dropped 3; count of bases not matched to a gene: 3.